Each of the 21 T cell receptor beta chains below was sequenced from the same sample in a study of T-cell memory formation after mild COVID-19. TCRdb re-called the 5' RACE reads through MiXCR, storing one row per CDR3 protein. Found here are approximately 410,000 distinct CDR3 sequences, under 25% of them singletons; the top ten hold around 13%. The sequenced sample was PBMCs or a T cell subset sorted from them (not recorded which). These receptors were obtained from an adult woman who had mild COVID-19 (a few samples of this study predate the infection). Cell type and time point are not known.

The table lists this clonotype with a few counts. The chain joins TRBV7-3 to TRBJ2-3, with a tentative D call TRBD1 (6 bases). This CDR3 spans 13 amino acids. V lost 5 bases and J lost 2, with 8 bases in between. Germline assignment: CDR1 SGHTA and CDR2 FQGTGA. In DNA form, the CDR3 reads TGTGCCAGCAGCACAGGGTACACAGATACGCAGTATTTT. Its translation: CASSTGYTDTQYF. Looking up the rest from reference TRBV7-3 and TRBJ2-3 gives the full variable domain: GAGVSQTPSNKVTEKGKYVELRCDPISGHTALYWYRQSLGQGPEFLIYFQGTGAADDSGLPNDRFFAVRPEGSVSTLKIQRTERGDSAVYLCASSTGYTDTQYFGPGTRLTVL.

The J gene is TRBJ2-3, the V gene TRBV7-8; 8 nucleotides match TRBD2. Germline assignment: CDR1 SGHVS and CDR2 FQNEAQ. V lost 1 base and J lost 2; bases outside the gene matches: 14. This CDR3 is 19 amino acids long. This CDR3 reads CASSLGWAGGHPNTDTQYF. In DNA form, the CDR3 reads TGTGCCAGCAGCTTAGGGTGGGCGGGAGGACACCCCAACACAGATACGCAGTATTTT. The full variable domain, completed using reference TRBV7-8 and TRBJ2-3, is GAGVSQSPRYKVAKRGQDVALRCDPISGHVSLFWYQQALGQGPEFLTYFQNEAQLDKSGLPSDRFFAERPEGSVSTLKIQRTQQEDSAVYLCASSLGWAGGHPNTDTQYFGPGTRLTVL.

The chain recombines TRBV5-1 with TRBJ2-7, with 9 bases aligning to TRBD1. J lost 4 bases, V lost 5 bases, and 4 bases had no gene match. The CDR3 length is 13 residues. Germline values: CDR1 SGHRS, CDR2 YFSETQ. This chain's CDR3 is CASRQGAGYEQYF. CDR3 nucleotides: TGCGCCAGCAGACAGGGGGCCGGGTACGAGCAGTACTTC.

This sequence joins TRBV3-2 and TRBJ2-3; TRBD2 was called by the table and not checked on the DNA. TRBV3-2 is recorded as a pseudogene. The length of the CDR3 is 18 residues. As DNA, the CDR3 is TGTGCCAGCAGCGTCGGACTAGCGGGCATCCCCTTCACAGATACGCAGTATTTT. Translation gives CASSVGLAGIPFTDTQYF.

This clonotype was found many times. The rearrangement joins TRBV5-1 to TRBJ2-7, with TRBD2 matching 7 bases. This CDR3 is 15 amino acids long. V was pared by 4 bases and J by 0 bases, with 7 bases of the junction left unmatched. Germline CDR1 SGHRS, CDR2 YFSETQ. The CDR3 region is CASSPGGGSSYEQYF. CDR3 in DNA: TGCGCCAGCAGCCCCGGAGGCGGGAGCTCCTACGAGCAGTACTTC. The variable domain in full, completed from reference TRBV5-1 and TRBJ2-7, reads KAGVTQTPRYLIKTRGQQVTLSCSPISGHRSVSWYQQTPGQGLQFLFEYFSETQRNKGNFPGRFSGRQFSNSRSEMNVSTLELGDSALYLCASSPGGGSSYEQYFGPGTRLTVT.

The chain couples TRBV30 to TRBJ1-2; D gene uncertain. Germline CDR1 is GTSNPN and CDR2 is SVGIG (reference sequence). V was pared by 5 bases and J by 4 bases, with 11 bases between. This CDR3 contains 12 residues. The CDR3 is CAWGPGRYGYTF. Here the CDR3 DNA reads TGTGCCTGGGGGCCGGGTCGCTATGGCTACACCTTC.

In its sample, this clonotype was seen a few times. The V gene is TRBV12-3 or TRBV12-4, the J gene TRBJ2-1; 13 bases are shared with TRBD2. The CDR3 extends over 17 amino acids. The V segment lost 5 bases and the J segment 3 bases; nucleotides outside the gene matches: 7. The CDR3 here is CASSRTSGSMGYNEQFF. Written as DNA, the CDR3 is TGTGCCAGCAGTCGGACTAGCGGGAGTATGGGCTACAATGAGCAGTTCTTC.

The chain recombines TRBV3-1 with TRBJ2-7; TRBD2 aligns across 9 bases. From germline, CDR1 is LGHDT and CDR2 YNNKEL (reference sequence). Trimming took 4 bases from V and 5 from J; bases not matched to a gene: 6. The CDR3 is 14 residues long. The CDR3 sequence: CASSPQAGGNEQYF. CDR3 in DNA: TGTGCCAGCAGCCCTCAAGCGGGGGGAAACGAGCAGTACTTC.

This sequence joins TRBV7-2 and TRBJ1-1; D perhaps matches TRBD1 (6 bases). CDR1 and CDR2 from the germline V gene are SGHTA and FQGNSA. Trimming left V 2 bases short and J 1 base short, with 11 bases between. The CDR3 runs to 15 residues. The DNA of the CDR3 is TGTGCCAGCAGCTTAATGGGCAGGGGGAACACTGAAGCTTTCTTT. It yields the protein CASSLMGRGNTEAFF.

This clonotype came up a few times. The chain couples TRBV29-1 to TRBJ1-1; D is perhaps TRBD1 (5 bases). This CDR3 region has 14 residues. Germline-derived CDR1 and CDR2 are SQVTM and ANQGSEA. V shed 6 bases and J shed 1 base, with 15 bases lying between them. The CDR3 sequence: CSVPPGLRNTEAFF. CDR3 nucleotide sequence: TGCAGCGTGCCACCGGGACTTAGGAACACTGAAGCTTTCTTT.

The chain has TRBV7-2 and TRBJ2-1, with D possibly TRBD2 on 5 matching bases. This CDR3 has 16 residues. CDR1 and CDR2 from the germline V gene are SGHTA and FQGNSA. Trimming pared 2 bases from V and 1 base from J, leaving 12 bases between. Here the CDR3 DNA reads TGTGCCAGCAGCTTACAAGCGGCGAATTCCTACAATGAGCAGTTCTTC. Protein sequence: CASSLQAANSYNEQFF.

This clonotype was detected only a few times. This chain connects TRBV7-9 to TRBJ1-2; unclear D gene. Per germline, CDR1 SEHNR and CDR2 FQNEAQ (reference sequence). Trimming removed 3 bases from V and 5 bases from J, with 7 bases in between. This CDR3 contains 12 residues. CDR3 sequence (DNA): TGTGCCAGCAGCTTTCGGGCTTATGGCTACACCTTC. Its protein is CASSFRAYGYTF.

The chain links TRBV19 to TRBJ2-5, with 14 nucleotides matching TRBD2. Germline CDR1 LNHDA, CDR2 SQIVND (reference sequence). With 6 bases clipped from V and 4 bases from J, the junction kept 1 base outside the gene matches. This CDR3 comprises 14 residues. CDR3 loop: CASRGLAGVETQYF. Here the CDR3 DNA reads TGTGCCAGTAGGGGACTAGCGGGGGTAGAGACCCAGTACTTC. The variable domain in full, completed from reference TRBV19 and TRBJ2-5, reads DGGITQSPKYLFRKEGQNVTLSCEQNLNHDAMYWYRQDPGQGLRLIYYSQIVNDFQKGDIAEGYSVSREKKESFPLTVTSAQKNPTAFYLCASRGLAGVETQYFGPGTRLLVL.

This clonotype was detected ten times or more. The V gene is TRBV5-1, the J gene TRBJ2-5; D possibly matches TRBD1 or TRBD2 (5 bases each). The ends were cut back, 4 bases at V and 2 bases at J, with 9 bases in the middle. The V gene's germline CDR1 is SGHRS and CDR2 YFSETQ. This CDR3 region has 13 residues. The CDR3 is CASSLGPQETQYF. The CDR3, as DNA: TGCGCCAGCAGCCTGGGACCGCAAGAGACCCAGTACTTC. Drawing the rest from reference TRBV5-1 and TRBJ2-5, the complete variable domain is KAGVTQTPRYLIKTRGQQVTLSCSPISGHRSVSWYQQTPGQGLQFLFEYFSETQRNKGNFPGRFSGRQFSNSRSEMNVSTLELGDSALYLCASSLGPQETQYFGPGTRLLVL.

This clonotype was counted only a few times. This chain connects TRBV3-1 to TRBJ1-2, with D unclear. V was clipped by 0 bases and J by 8 bases, with 7 bases between them. This CDR3 region has 12 residues. Germline V gene data show CDR1 as LGHDT and CDR2 as YNNKEL (reference sequence). The CDR3 here is CASSQDPHGYTF. CDR3 in DNA: TGTGCCAGCAGCCAAGATCCGCACGGCTACACCTTC. The full variable domain, rest sourced from reference TRBV3-1 and TRBJ1-2, is DTAVSQTPKYLVTQMGNDKSIKCEQNLGHDTMYWYKQDSKKFLKIMFSYNNKELIINETVPNRFSPKSPDKAHLNLHINSLELGDSAVYFCASSQDPHGYTFGSGTRLTVV.

The chain combines TRBV12-3 or TRBV12-4 with TRBJ1-2; 8 bases are a match to TRBD1. The CDR3 loop spans 14 amino acids. Trimming removed 3 bases from V and 4 bases from J; junction bases left unmatched: 4. CDR3 region: CASSFETGAYGYTF. The CDR3 DNA reads as TGTGCCAGCAGTTTTGAGACAGGGGCCTATGGCTACACCTTC.

V and J are TRBV5-1 and TRBJ2-3; D is possibly TRBD2 (5 bases). CDR3 length: 15 amino acids. Trimming cost V 3 bases and J 2 bases, with 13 bases left between them. CDR1 is SGHRS and CDR2 is YFSETQ in the germline V gene. The CDR3, as DNA: TGCGCCAGCAGCTCTCTCGGGCGGGCCACAGATACGCAGTATTTT. Its protein product is CASSSLGRATDTQYF.

This clonotype was counted only a few times. V usage is TRBV10-3 and J usage is TRBJ1-5, with D uncertain. The CDR3 sequence is 15 residues long. Germline CDR1 reads ENHRY; CDR2 reads SYGVKD. Trimming pared 5 bases from V and 0 bases from J, leaving 11 bases between. This CDR3 reads CAISSGDYSNQPQHF. In DNA form, the CDR3 reads TGTGCCATCAGTTCGGGAGATTATAGCAATCAGCCCCAGCATTTT.

The V call is TRBV7-9, the J call TRBJ1-1; D unclear. Germline lookup yields CDR1 SEHNR and CDR2 FQNEAQ (reference sequence). The CDR3 runs 15 residues. Trimming took 4 bases from V and 0 from J, leaving 12 bases between them. The CDR3 nucleotides are TGTGCCAGCAGCTCCCAAGCACAGCTGAACACTGAAGCTTTCTTT. Its translation is CASSSQAQLNTEAFF. Full variable domain (outside the CDR3, taken from reference TRBV7-9 and TRBJ1-1): DTGVSQNPRHKITKRGQNVTFRCDPISEHNRLYWYRQTLGQGPEFLTYFQNEAQLEKSRLLSDRFSAERPKGSFSTLEIQRTEQGDSAMYLCASSSQAQLNTEAFFGQGTRLTVV.

CDR3 in amino acids: CASSAGLAGGLLSADTQYF. DNA for the CDR3: TGTGCCAGCAGCGCCGGACTAGCGGGGGGGCTATTATCTGCAGATACGCAGTATTTT. V and J are TRBV9 and TRBJ2-3; 15 bases align to TRBD2. Germline assignment: CDR1 SGDLS and CDR2 YYNGEE. J lost 4 bases, V lost 3 bases, and 12 bases had no gene match. The CDR3 has 19 amino acids. The complete variable domain, with remaining parts taken from reference TRBV9 and TRBJ2-3, reads DSGVTQTPKHLITATGQRVTLRCSPRSGDLSVYWYQQSLDQGLQFLIQYYNGEERAKGNILERFSAQQFPDLHSELNLSSLELGDSALYFCASSAGLAGGLLSADTQYFGPGTRLTVL.

This clonotype was picked up many times. The J gene is TRBJ2-7, the V gene TRBV5-6; 7 positions agree with TRBD1. Per germline, CDR1 SGHDT and CDR2 YYEEEE. The CDR3 extends over 14 amino acids. Unmatched junction bases numbered 5, after V lost 3 bases and J lost 2 bases. The CDR3 spells CASSSRGQAYEQYF. The CDR3 bases are TGTGCCAGCAGCTCCCGCGGACAGGCCTACGAGCAGTACTTC. The full variable domain, its missing parts supplied by reference TRBV5-6 and TRBJ2-7, is DAGVTQSPTHLIKTRGQQVTLRCSPKSGHDTVSWYQQALGQGPQFIFQYYEEEERQRGNFPDRFSGHQFPNYSSELNVNALLLGDSALYLCASSSRGQAYEQYFGPGTRLTVT.